This T cell receptor beta chain is drawn from a study of cytomegalovirus exposure and HLA in healthy donors. General study points: It was only CMV serostatus that was available as immune exposure information. TCR beta V segments were, for the most part, productive about 87% or about 30% of the time in an earlier analysis.

Despite likely unrecorded immune exposures, the donors were nominally healthy at the time of sampling. The PCR was carried out with 60 Vbeta primers and 13 Jbeta primers. Clones were sequenced by immunoSEQ multiplex PCR, and TCRdb holds only the in-frame ones, with some missing. The sample has about 200,000 clones, roughly four fifths seen once. The CDR3 length is 13 residues. Germline V gives CDR1 GTSNPN, CDR2 SVGIG (reference sequence). V was pared by 6 bases and J by 0 bases, with 3 bases of the junction left unmatched. In regard to this clone: Its specificity is not known.

This clonotype originated in a girl aged 10 to 17 in good health and CMV-seronegative. The chain recombines TRBV30 with TRBJ2-3; 7 nucleotides agree with TRBD1. Sequences were obtained from PBMCs. The CDR3: CACNRGSTDTQYF. The CDR3 bases are TGTGCCTGTAACAGGGGAAGCACAGATACGCAGTATTTT.